A single T cell receptor beta chain is shown here with its context. This CDR3 spans 15 amino acids. Germline-derived CDR1 and CDR2 are MNHEY and SMNVEV (reference sequence). The V end was cut by 3 bases, the J end by 0 bases, with 11 bases between. This entry is derived from a study of control samples from healthy donors and cancer patients. TCRdb's copy holds only in-frame clones and misses some; the assay was immunoSEQ multiplex PCR. The sample carries under 100,000 clones, around 89% recorded once. Sequenced input: blood. The receptor was derived from a woman aged 65 to 85 in good health. The V call is TRBV27, the J call TRBJ1-1, with D uncertain. The CDR3 protein is CASSFNIKMNTEAFF. CDR3 DNA: TGTGCCAGCAGTTTTAATATTAAGATGAACACTGAAGCTTTCTTT.